This TCR beta chain was identified in a study of OX40 agonist ivuxolimab in advanced cancers. Study-level results: Certain nonresponders additionally had low normalized T-cell clonal expansion. The investigators did not determine what antigen specificity the expanded peripheral T cells had. Both CD4+ and CD8+ T cell populations in blood had undergone clonal expansion by week 6 at 0.1 to 3.0 mg/kg.

Produced via immunoSEQ multiplex PCR; TCRdb's table is partial and in-frame only. The table shows 83,000 or so clones, with approximately 84% occurring only once. About this clone itself: Its specificity is unknown.

Any history of autoimmune disease or systemic immunosuppression disqualified patients. V dropped 4 bases and J dropped 1 base, with 8 bases sitting between them. Germline-derived CDR1 and CDR2 are SGHVS and FNYEAQ. The CDR3 covers 13 residues. The sequence was collected from an adult with an advanced solid tumor such as melanoma, head and neck, liver or kidney cancer. This sequence joins TRBV7-6 and TRBJ2-7; D is undetermined. The sample was CD4+ or CD8+ T cells sorted from blood, taken in a trial of the OX40 agonist ivuxolimab. CDR3 in amino acids: CASSSSTSYEQYF. The CDR3, as DNA: TGTGCCAGCAGCTCTTCGACTTCCTACGAGCAGTACTTC.